Presented here are 32 T cell receptor beta chains from one specimen sequenced in a study of tumor-infiltrating lymphocytes in primary liver carcinoma. A constant-region primer primed TCR beta cDNA synthesis from roughly 510 ng of total RNA. Library construction for TCR beta comprised three nested multiplex PCR rounds performed with slightly modified ARM-PCR. PCR rounds one and two used TRBV1-TRBV30 forward primers with a C-beta reverse primer for 10 cycles each. TCRdb recomputed calls from the multiplex PCR reads with MiXCR, one row per CDR3 protein. Of about 300,000 distinct CDR3 sequences in the sample, 65% were seen once. Researchers drew blood RNA from unsorted whole blood and extracted germline DNA as well. The sequenced sample consisted of peripheral blood. The receptors shown here come from a man aged 35 to 55 with primary liver carcinoma and hepatitis B virus infection.

The rearrangement links TRBV21-1 to TRBJ1-2. TRBV21-1 is a documented pseudogene. This CDR3 has 15 residues. The CDR3 here is CASSPVSPGSYGYTF. The DNA of the CDR3 is TGTGCCAGCAGCCCGGTGAGCCCCGGATCCTATGGCTACACCTTC.

For this clonotype: The CDR3 does not end in the conserved phenylalanine or tryptophan, so this is likely a read error. The DNA is omitted, as the CDR3 cannot be located on it reliably, and the CDR3 follows TCRdb's listing. The V gene is TRBV5-5, the J gene TRBJ1-5; TRBD1 is taken as the D call from the table, unchecked against the DNA. The germline CDR1 and CDR2 sequences are SGHKS and YYEKEE (reference sequence). The CDR3 extends over 14 residues, inclusive of both ends. The CDR3 reads CASSLGGGNQPQRL.

The chain is built from TRBV5-1 and TRBJ2-5; D perhaps matches TRBD2 (6 bases). CDR1 and CDR2 (germline): SGHRS, YFSETQ. The CDR3 is 14 residues long. V was pared by 4 bases and J by 5 bases, with 15 bases between. As DNA, the CDR3 is TGCGCCAGCAGCCACTTAACCGGGAGTGAGACCCAGTACTTC. It translates to CASSHLTGSETQYF.

The table lists this clonotype with a count of one. This could be a read error, since a much larger clone is one nucleotide away. The J gene is TRBJ1-2, the V gene TRBV29-1, with 7 bases matching TRBD1. Per the germline V gene, CDR1 is SQVTM and CDR2 is ANQGSEA. This CDR3 comprises 14 residues. V lost 4 bases to trimming and J lost 1 base; unmatched junction nucleotides: 6. Here the CDR3 reads CSVGRDSFNYGYTF. Written as DNA, the CDR3 is TGCAGCGTTGGTCGGGACAGTTTTAACTATGGCTACACCTTC.

The chain joins TRBV11-2 to TRBJ2-5; 8 bases agree with TRBD2. The CDR3 runs 14 residues. Germline V gives CDR1 SGHAT, CDR2 FQNNGV. CDR3 bases: TGTCACAGCATCTTCAGCGGGGGACAAGAGACCCAGTACTTC. Protein: CHSIFSGGQETQYF.

This clonotype was detected a few times. One base away lies a much larger clone, so this may be a sequencing read error. The gene calls are TRBV12-3 or TRBV12-4 and TRBJ2-1; D not certain. This CDR3 region has 13 residues. CDR3 DNA: TGTGTCAGCAGTTTCGGCGCTTACAATGAGCAGTTCTTC. Translating it yields CVSSFGAYNEQFF.

This chain connects TRBV12-3 or TRBV12-4 to TRBJ1-1; D uncertain. Trimming shortened V by 10 bases and J by 4 bases, and 19 bases separated the two germline ends. The CDR3 is 14 residues long. In DNA, the CDR3 is TGTGCCATCAGCCTCCGGGTCCCCGGCACTGAAGCTTTCTTT. Translation: CAISLRVPGTEAFF.

This sequence joins TRBV7-8 and TRBJ2-1; 9 bases map to TRBD2. Germline trimming cut 1 base from V and 4 bases from J; bases unmatched to any gene: 8. The CDR3 loop spans 17 amino acids. The germline CDR1 and CDR2 sequences are SGHVS and FQNEAQ. The chain's CDR3 is CASSLGGRAYKYNEQFF. The CDR3 bases are TGTGCCAGCAGCTTAGGCGGGAGGGCCTATAAGTACAATGAGCAGTTCTTC.

This clonotype was counted between two and nine times. CDR3 residues: CASSQEGASSYEQYF. The CDR3 coding sequence is TGCGCCAGCAGCCAAGAAGGGGCGAGCTCCTACGAGCAGTACTTC. The gene calls are TRBV4-3 and TRBJ2-7; D possibly corresponds to TRBD1 (5 bases). The V gene's germline CDR1 is LGHNA and CDR2 YSLEER. V was pared by 0 bases and J by 0 bases, with 9 bases between. CDR3 length equals 15 residues.

For this clonotype: This clone may be a read error of a much larger clone one base away. CDR3 in DNA: TGCAGCGCCAGGATAGGGAGGGATGGCTACACCTTC. Its protein product is CSARIGRDGYTF. The chain has TRBV29-1 and TRBJ1-2, with D hard to call. V was trimmed by 7 bases and J by 6 bases, leaving 15 bases between them. CDR3 length equals 12 residues. The germline CDR1 and CDR2 sequences are SQVTM and ANQGSEA.

In regard to this clonotype: A read error may produce the germline difference seen at one junction end. V usage is TRBV10-1 and J usage is TRBJ2-3, with a weak D call TRBD2 (6 bases). Germline V gene data show CDR1 as WNHNN and CDR2 as SYGVQD (reference sequence). The CDR3 loop spans 16 amino acids. In nucleotides, the CDR3 is TGCGCCAGCAGTGAGGGGATAGTGGGAGGCACAGATTCGCAGTATTTT. It specifies CASSEGIVGGTDSQYF.

This clonotype has more than one count but fewer than ten. The chain joins TRBV5-1 to TRBJ1-2; 7 nucleotides align to TRBD1. This CDR3 contains 15 residues. J lost 7 bases, V lost 3 bases, and 12 bases had no gene match. CDR1 is SGHRS and CDR2 is YFSETQ in the germline V gene. The CDR3 protein is CASSWGTATSGGYTF. The CDR3 DNA reads TGCGCCAGCAGCTGGGGGACAGCAACAAGTGGTGGCTACACCTTC.

As regards this clonotype: The missing conserved phenylalanine or tryptophan at the end of this CDR3 makes a read error likely. J is TRBJ2-7 and V is TRBV29-1; D is ambiguous. CDR1 and CDR2 (germline): SQVTM, ANQGSEA. The CDR3 has 12 amino acids. The V gene lost 4 bases and the J gene lost 2 bases, with 9 bases spanning the gap. DNA of the CDR3: TGCAGCGTTGGAGTGGGCCCCTACGAGCAGTACTTA. It is translated as CSVGVGPYEQYL.

With respect to this clonotype: This may arise from a read error, as a much more abundant clone is one base away. V usage is TRBV12-3 or TRBV12-4 and J usage is TRBJ1-1, with a weak D call TRBD1 (5 bases). This CDR3 is built from 11 residues. CDR3 loop: CVSSQGAEAFF. The DNA for the CDR3 is TGTGTCAGCAGCCAGGGAGCTGAAGCTTTCTTT.

The chain uses TRBV29-1 and TRBJ2-4, with 8 nucleotides matching TRBD2. The CDR3 totals 15 residues. From germline, CDR1 is SQVTM and CDR2 ANQGSEA. This chain's CDR3 is CSATPGGGAKNIQYF. The CDR3 DNA follows: TGCAGTGCCACCCCGGGGGGGGGAGCCAAAAACATTCAGTACTTC.

The rearrangement uses TRBV6-4 and TRBJ2-1, with 8 positions matching TRBD2. This CDR3 has 15 residues. V lost 7 bases and J lost 8; bases outside the gene matches: 13. Per the germline V gene, CDR1 is MRHNA and CDR2 is SNTAGT. CDR3 in DNA: TGTGCCAGCACCGAGAGAGGCGGGAGGACTTATGAGCAGTTCTTC. This gives the protein CASTERGGRTYEQFF.

This clonotype has at least ten counts. The chain uses TRBV5-5 and TRBJ2-3; 10 positions match TRBD2. With 4 bases clipped from V and 10 bases from J, the junction kept 15 bases outside the gene matches. The germline CDR1 and CDR2 sequences are SGHKS and YYEKEE (reference sequence). The CDR3 covers 16 residues. The CDR3 spells CASSPPGLASRGAQYF. For the CDR3, the DNA is TGTGCCAGCAGCCCTCCGGGACTAGCGTCACGCGGGGCGCAGTATTTT.

For this clonotype: A junction boundary mismatches the germline segment, possibly from a read error. The V call is TRBV12-3 or TRBV12-4, the J call TRBJ2-1; no reliable D call. The CDR3 is 13 amino acids. CDR3 sequence: CTSLRAVDNEQFF. The CDR3 nucleotides read TGTACCAGTCTAAGGGCCGTCGACAATGAGCAGTTCTTC.

Concerning this clonotype: This may be a read error, as it is one base from a much larger clone. The rearrangement links TRBV12-3 or TRBV12-4 to TRBJ1-4; TRBD1 matches at 7 bases. V lost 5 bases and J lost 7; bases outside the gene matches: 10. The CDR3 loop spans 15 amino acids. The CDR3 protein is CASSPPGQCGEKLFF. In DNA, the CDR3 is TGTGCCAGCAGTCCACCGGGACAGTGCGGTGAAAAACTGTTTTTT.

A note on this clonotype: This may stem from a read error, because a much larger clone lies one nucleotide away. This chain uses TRBV6-5 with TRBJ1-2; 7 bases match TRBD1. CDR1 and CDR2 (germline): MNHEY, SVGAGI. This CDR3 has 13 amino acids. CDR3 protein: CASHPSTGSGYIF. Written as DNA, the CDR3 is TGTGCCAGCCATCCTTCGACAGGGTCTGGCTACATCTTC.

This clonotype has just one count. The rearrangement links TRBV11-1 to TRBJ2-7; either TRBD1 or TRBD2 may fit D (5 bases each). CDR1 is SGHAT, CDR2 FQDESV, per germline (reference sequence). V shed 5 bases and J shed 2 bases, with 13 bases lying between them. The CDR3 covers 14 residues. The CDR3 loop reads CASSPRGSAYEQYF. CDR3 DNA sequence: TGTGCCAGCAGCCCCCGGGGCAGTGCCTACGAGCAGTACTTC. The whole variable domain, remainder taken from reference TRBV11-1 and TRBJ2-7, is EAEVAQSPRYKITEKSQAVAFWCDPISGHATLYWYRQILGQGPELLVQFQDESVVDDSQLPKDRFSAERLKGVDSTLKIQPAELGDSAMYLCASSPRGSAYEQYFGPGTRLTVT.

V usage is TRBV28 and J usage is TRBJ1-5; D not resolved. Germline-derived CDR1 and CDR2 are MDHEN and SYDVKM. Trimming stripped 4 bases from V and 4 bases from J, with 14 bases between. This CDR3 is 15 amino acids long. The CDR3 DNA follows: TGTGCCAGCAGTTGGGTCGGGCGGAGGAATCAGCCCCAGCATTTT. As protein: CASSWVGRRNQPQHF.

For this clonotype: The junction and the germline gene differ at one end; a read error may be behind it. This sequence joins TRBV11-2 and TRBJ2-3; TRBD2 aligns across 7 bases. The CDR3 is 18 residues long. Germline V gene sequence: CDR1 SGHAT, CDR2 FQNNGV. CDR3 in amino acids: CASSLASGLAAIRDTQCF. Written as DNA, the CDR3 is TGTGCCAGCAGCTTAGCATCAGGGCTAGCGGCAATCAGAGATACGCAGTGTTTT.

For this clonotype: The junction and the germline gene differ at one end; a read error may be behind it. The rearrangement links TRBV11-3 to TRBJ2-1; D not certain. This CDR3 comprises 15 residues. Per germline, CDR1 SGHNT and CDR2 YENEEA. CDR3 sequence reads: CASSPTNGSYNERFF. The CDR3 DNA is TGTGCCAGCAGCCCAACTAACGGAAGCTACAATGAGCGGTTCTTC. Supplemented by reference TRBV11-3 and TRBJ2-1, the full variable domain reads EAGVVQSPRYKIIEKKQPVAFWCNPISGHNTLYWYLQNLGQGPELLIRYENEEAVDDSQLPKDRFSAERLKGVDSTLKIQPAELGDSAVYLCASSPTNGSYNERFFGPGTRLTVL.

V usage is TRBV28 and J usage is TRBJ2-4; D gene uncertain. The length of the CDR3 is 14 residues. Trimming pared 6 bases from V and 7 bases from J, leaving 16 bases between. Germline lookup yields CDR1 MDHEN and CDR2 SYDVKM. The CDR3 protein is CASSLTSPKNIQYF. The CDR3, as DNA: TGTGCCAGCAGCTTGACCTCCCCGAAGAACATTCAGTACTTC.

This clonotype turned up a few times. One junction end does not reproduce the germline sequence, and a read error may be involved. The J gene is TRBJ2-7, the V gene TRBV5-1, with 11 positions matching TRBD2. The germline CDR1 and CDR2 sequences are SGHRS and YFSETQ. The CDR3 sequence is 15 residues long. CDR3 protein: CASSGTSGSSYGQYF. The CDR3 bases are TGCGCCAGCAGCGGTACTAGCGGGAGTTCGTACGGGCAGTACTTC.

To note about this clonotype: The junction shows a germline mismatch at one end, possibly a read error. The V call is TRBV10-3, the J call TRBJ2-1; D ambiguous. CDR3 length: 16 residues. In germline, CDR1 is ENHRY, CDR2 SYGVKD. The CDR3 DNA sequence: TGTGCCATCGGTGAGGTGTGGATTCCGATCCAGGATGAGCACTTCTTC. It encodes CAIGEVWIPIQDEHFF.

As concerns this clonotype: A much larger clone lies a single base off, so this may be a read error. This rearrangement joins TRBV12-3 or TRBV12-4 to TRBJ2-1, with D perhaps matching TRBD2 (5 bases). The CDR3 covers 16 residues. The chain's CDR3 is CVSSPGPGFSFNEQFF. CDR3 coding DNA: TGTGTCAGCAGTCCCGGTCCGGGATTCTCGTTCAATGAGCAGTTCTTC.

This clonotype was seen more than once but under ten times. J is TRBJ1-5 and V is TRBV4-1; 9 bases align to TRBD1. Losses at the gene ends were 3 bases for V and 6 bases for J; bases not matched to a gene: 3. CDR1 MGHRA and CDR2 YSYEKL come from the germline V gene. There are 14 residues in the CDR3. In DNA, the CDR3 is TGCGCCAGCAGCCAGGGACAGGGACTTCAGCCCCAGCATTTT. The encoded protein is CASSQGQGLQPQHF.

V is TRBV4-1 and J is TRBJ2-7; TRBD1 agrees at 8 bases. The germline V gene has CDR1 MGHRA and CDR2 YSYEKL. The CDR3 has 17 amino acids. The V and J ends lost 3 bases and 0 bases, in that order; junction bases with no gene match: 10. In DNA, the CDR3 is TGCGCCAGCAGCCAGATGGGGACAGGCGCAGACTCCTACGAGCAGTACTTC. It specifies CASSQMGTGADSYEQYF.

This clonotype appeared many times. The rearrangement uses TRBV12-3 or TRBV12-4 and TRBJ1-2, with a weak D call TRBD1 (5 bases). Trimming pared 6 bases from V and 4 bases from J, leaving 9 bases between. CDR3 size: 12 residues. The CDR3 loop is CASSRQIYGYTF. DNA of the CDR3: TGTGCCAGCAGCCGACAGATCTATGGCTACACCTTC.

A single count supports this clonotype. It may be a read error: a sequence one base away is much more abundant. The chain combines TRBV5-5 with TRBJ2-5; 7 bases map to TRBD1. CDR3 size: 15 residues. The germline V gene encodes CDR1 SGHKS and CDR2 YYEKEE (reference sequence). The CDR3 here is CVSRLTGTVRETQYF. CDR3 bases: TGTGTCAGCAGATTGACAGGGACGGTCAGGGAGACCCAGTACTTC.